This TCR beta chain was recorded in a study of long-term antiretroviral therapy in people with HIV. Study observations and caveats: After ART, diversity increased yet remained lower than transplant donor controls. Every time point showed a repertoire led by clones expanded before ART. Viral resistance, ART adherence and therapy changes all lacked available data.

A remark on this clone: Antigen unknown.

Survey level was the resolution at which the v3.0 immunoSEQ assay ran. The data were produced by immunoSEQ multiplex PCR, yet TCRdb's version contains in-frame clones alone and is incomplete. The repertoire includes about 22,000 clones, around four fifths of them detected once, and 10% to 15% sits in the top ten. Germline loops: CDR1 SGHDT, CDR2 YYEEEE. This CDR3 contains 12 residues. Trimming left V 0 bases short and J 4 bases short, with 4 bases between. The sample in question was unsorted PBMCs, obtained 1.6 years after starting antiretroviral therapy. The chain combines TRBV5-6 with TRBJ1-2; no clear D. The source of this sequence is a man aged 35 to 55 with HIV. CDR3 region: CASSLELYGYTF. In DNA, the CDR3 is TGTGCCAGCAGCTTGGAACTCTATGGCTACACCTTC.